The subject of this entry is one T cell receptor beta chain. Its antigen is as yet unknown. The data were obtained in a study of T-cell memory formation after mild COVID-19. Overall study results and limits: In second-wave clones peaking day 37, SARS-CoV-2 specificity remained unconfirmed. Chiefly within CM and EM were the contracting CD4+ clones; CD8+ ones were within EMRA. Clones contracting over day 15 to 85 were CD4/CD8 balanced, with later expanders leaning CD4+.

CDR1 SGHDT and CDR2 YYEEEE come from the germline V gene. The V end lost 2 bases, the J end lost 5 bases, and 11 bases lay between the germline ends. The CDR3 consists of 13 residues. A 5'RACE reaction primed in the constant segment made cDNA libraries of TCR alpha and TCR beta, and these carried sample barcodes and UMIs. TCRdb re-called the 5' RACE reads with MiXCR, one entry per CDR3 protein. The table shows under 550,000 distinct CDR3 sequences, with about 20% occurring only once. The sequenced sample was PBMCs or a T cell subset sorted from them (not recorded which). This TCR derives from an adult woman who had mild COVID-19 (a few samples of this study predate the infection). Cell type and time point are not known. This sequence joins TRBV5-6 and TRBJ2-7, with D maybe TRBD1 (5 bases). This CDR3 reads CASSLGVSNEQYF. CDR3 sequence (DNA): TGTGCCAGCAGCTTAGGGGTTAGCAACGAGCAGTACTTC.